This TCR beta chain emerged from a study of cytomegalovirus exposure and HLA in healthy donors. Study outcomes and limitations: Equally common other TCR beta chains were less clonally expanded than HLA-associated ones, a later analysis found. Indistinguishable V segments, including TRBV6-2 and TRBV6-3, were excluded.

The PCR made use of 60 Vbeta and 13 Jbeta primers. Using immunoSEQ multiplex PCR, the repertoire was profiled, and TCRdb retains in-frame clones only, with some absent. The table records some 170,000 clones, about 81% of them present only once. Losses at the gene ends were 4 bases for V and 2 bases for J; bases not matched to a gene: 7. CDR3 length: 15 residues. Germline loops: CDR1 SGHAT, CDR2 FQNNGV. A word on this clone: Antigen unknown.

The receptor was isolated from a woman aged 50 to 60 in good health and CMV-seropositive. The chain uses TRBV11-2 and TRBJ2-7; 8 bases map to TRBD2. Sequencing input: PBMCs. CDR3 nucleotide sequence: TGTGCCAGCAGCTCTCCGGGAGGGACGACCTACGAGCAGTACTTC. This encodes CASSSPGGTTYEQYF.